Given below is one TCR beta chain in context. TCRdb re-called the 5' RACE reads; every CDR3 protein appears as one record, without DNA. The sample's table shows 300,000 to 400,000 distinct CDR3 sequences. The source of the sample is a study of monozygotic twins with inflammatory bowel disease. The CDR3 loop spans 16 amino acids. Germline CDR1 reads ENHRY; CDR2 reads SYGVKD. The clonotype was recovered from a human donor with ulcerative colitis or Crohn's disease, or a healthy co-twin of an affected twin (not recorded which). The chain joins TRBV10-3 to TRBJ2-5; TCRdb returns TRBD1, unconfirmable since there is no DNA. The sequenced sample consisted of blood. The CDR3: CAISESLGHIQETQYF.